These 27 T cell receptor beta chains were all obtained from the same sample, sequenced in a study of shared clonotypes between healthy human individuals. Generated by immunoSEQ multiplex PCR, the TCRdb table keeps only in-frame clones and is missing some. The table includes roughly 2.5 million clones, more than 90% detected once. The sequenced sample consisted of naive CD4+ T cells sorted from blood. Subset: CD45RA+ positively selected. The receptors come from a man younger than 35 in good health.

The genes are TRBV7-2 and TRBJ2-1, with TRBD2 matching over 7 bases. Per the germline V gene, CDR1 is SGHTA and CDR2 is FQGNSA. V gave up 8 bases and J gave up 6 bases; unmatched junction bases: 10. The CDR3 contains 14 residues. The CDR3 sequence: CASGGGTGGNEQFF. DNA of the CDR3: TGTGCCAGCGGCGGCGGGACGGGGGGCAATGAGCAGTTCTTC.

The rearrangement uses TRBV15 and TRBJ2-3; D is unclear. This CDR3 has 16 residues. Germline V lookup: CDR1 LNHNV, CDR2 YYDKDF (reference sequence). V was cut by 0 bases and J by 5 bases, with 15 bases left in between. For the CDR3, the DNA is TGTGCCACCAGCAGAGATCCGACCAAAATCCGAGATACGCAGTATTTT. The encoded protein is CATSRDPTKIRDTQYF.

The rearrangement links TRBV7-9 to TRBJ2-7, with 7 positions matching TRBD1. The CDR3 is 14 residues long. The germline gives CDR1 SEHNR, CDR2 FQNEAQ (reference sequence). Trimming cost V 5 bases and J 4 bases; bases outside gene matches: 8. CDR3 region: CASSLGQKNYEQYF. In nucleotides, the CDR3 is TGTGCCAGCAGCCTGGGACAGAAAAATTACGAGCAGTACTTC.

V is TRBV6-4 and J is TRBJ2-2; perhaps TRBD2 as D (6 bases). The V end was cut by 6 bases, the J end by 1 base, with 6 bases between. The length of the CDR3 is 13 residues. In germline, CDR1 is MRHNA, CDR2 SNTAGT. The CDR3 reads CASRGLNTGELFF. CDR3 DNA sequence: TGTGCCAGCAGGGGACTGAACACCGGGGAGCTGTTTTTT.

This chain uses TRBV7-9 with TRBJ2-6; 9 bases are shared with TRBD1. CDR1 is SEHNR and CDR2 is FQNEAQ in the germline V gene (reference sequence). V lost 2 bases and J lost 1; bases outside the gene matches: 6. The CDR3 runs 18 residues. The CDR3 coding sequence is TGTGCCAGCAGCTTACGTCGGGACAGGGAATCTGGGGCCAACGTCCTGACTTTC. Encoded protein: CASSLRRDRESGANVLTF.

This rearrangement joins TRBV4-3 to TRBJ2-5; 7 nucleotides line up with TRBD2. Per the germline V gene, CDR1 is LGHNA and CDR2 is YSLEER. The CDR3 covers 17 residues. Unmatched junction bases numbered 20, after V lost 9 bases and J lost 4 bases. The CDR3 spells CARGIRSRGRAGETQYF. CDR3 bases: TGCGCCAGAGGAATTCGGTCTCGGGGGAGGGCCGGAGAGACCCAGTACTTC.

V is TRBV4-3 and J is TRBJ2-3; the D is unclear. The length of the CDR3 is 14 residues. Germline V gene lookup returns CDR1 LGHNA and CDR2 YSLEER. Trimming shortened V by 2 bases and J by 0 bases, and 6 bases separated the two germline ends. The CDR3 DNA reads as TGCGCCAGCAGCCAACTTGGGAGCACAGATACGCAGTATTTT. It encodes CASSQLGSTDTQYF.

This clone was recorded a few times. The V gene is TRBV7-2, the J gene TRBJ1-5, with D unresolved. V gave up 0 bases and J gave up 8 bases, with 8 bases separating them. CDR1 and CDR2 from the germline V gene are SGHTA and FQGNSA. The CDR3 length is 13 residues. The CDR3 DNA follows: TGTGCCAGCAGCTTAGCCCCCGGGGAGCCCCAGCATTTT. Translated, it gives CASSLAPGEPQHF.

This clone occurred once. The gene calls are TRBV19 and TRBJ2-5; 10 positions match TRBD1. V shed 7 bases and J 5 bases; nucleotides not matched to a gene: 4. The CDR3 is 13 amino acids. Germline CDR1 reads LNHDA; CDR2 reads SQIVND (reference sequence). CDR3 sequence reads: CASTTGGSETQYF. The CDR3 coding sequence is TGTGCCAGTACGACAGGGGGCTCGGAGACCCAGTACTTC.

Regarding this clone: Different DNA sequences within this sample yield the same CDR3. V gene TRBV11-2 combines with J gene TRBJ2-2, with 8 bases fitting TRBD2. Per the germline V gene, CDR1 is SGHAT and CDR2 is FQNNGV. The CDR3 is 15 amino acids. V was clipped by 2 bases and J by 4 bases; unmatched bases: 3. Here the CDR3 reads CASSLSGSGTGELFF. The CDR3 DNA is TGTGCCAGCAGCTTAAGCGGGAGTGGCACCGGGGAGCTGTTTTTT. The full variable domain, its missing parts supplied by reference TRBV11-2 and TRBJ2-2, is EAGVAQSPRYKIIEKRQSVAFWCNPISGHATLYWYQQILGQGPKLLIQFQNNGVVDDSQLPKDRFSAERLKGVDSTLKIQPAKLEDSAVYLCASSLSGSGTGELFFGEGSRLTVL.

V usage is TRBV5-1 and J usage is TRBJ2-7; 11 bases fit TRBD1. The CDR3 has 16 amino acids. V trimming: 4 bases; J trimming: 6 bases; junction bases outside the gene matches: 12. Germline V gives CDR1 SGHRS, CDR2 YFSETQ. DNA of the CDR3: TGCGCCAGCAGCCCACAAGGACAGGGGGCCGTAGGCGAGCAGTACTTC. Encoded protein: CASSPQGQGAVGEQYF.

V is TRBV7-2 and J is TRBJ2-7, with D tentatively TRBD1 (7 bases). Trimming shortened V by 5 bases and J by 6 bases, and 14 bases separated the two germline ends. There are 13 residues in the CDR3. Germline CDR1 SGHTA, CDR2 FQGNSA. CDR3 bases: TGTGCCAGCAGCCTTCGACAGGGACTCGAGCAGTACTTC. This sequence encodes CASSLRQGLEQYF.

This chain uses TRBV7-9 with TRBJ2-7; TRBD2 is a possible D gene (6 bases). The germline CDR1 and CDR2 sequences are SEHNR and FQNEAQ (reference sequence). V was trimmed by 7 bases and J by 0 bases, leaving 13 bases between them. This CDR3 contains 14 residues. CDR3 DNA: TGTGCCAGCACCCAAGTCGGGAGCTCCTACGAGCAGTACTTC. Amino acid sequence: CASTQVGSSYEQYF.

CDR3 sequence (DNA): TGCGCCAGCAGTGAGTCGAGTAAGGATGAGCAGTTCTTC. Translating gives CASSESSKDEQFF. This chain links TRBV10-2 with TRBJ2-1; D ambiguous. Germline V lookup: CDR1 WSHSY, CDR2 SAAADI. The CDR3 is 13 residues long. V lost 0 bases to trimming and J lost 8 bases, with 8 bases between them.

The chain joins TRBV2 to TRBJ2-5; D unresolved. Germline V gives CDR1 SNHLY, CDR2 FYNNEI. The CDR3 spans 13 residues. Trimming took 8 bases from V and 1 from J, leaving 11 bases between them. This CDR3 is CASGQWPQETQYF. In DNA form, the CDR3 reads TGTGCCAGCGGCCAATGGCCCCAAGAGACCCAGTACTTC.

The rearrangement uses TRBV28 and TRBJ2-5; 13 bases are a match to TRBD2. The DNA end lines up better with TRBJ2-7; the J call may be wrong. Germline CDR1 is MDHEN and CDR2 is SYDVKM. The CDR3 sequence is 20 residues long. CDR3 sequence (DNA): TGTGCCAGCAGTCTAACCTTCCCGGGACTAGCGGGGACAAGCTCCTACGAGCAGTACTTC. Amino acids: CASSLTFPGLAGTSSYEQYF.

The CDR3 sequence: CASNPQTRQGVNGYTF. The CDR3 DNA follows: TGTGCCAGCAATCCCCAAACGAGACAGGGGGTCAATGGCTACACCTTC. This rearrangement joins TRBV7-9 to TRBJ1-2, with 9 bases matching TRBD1. Trimming removed 7 bases from V and 6 bases from J; junction bases left unmatched: 15. Germline V gene data show CDR1 as SEHNR and CDR2 as FQNEAQ (reference sequence). This CDR3 is built from 16 residues.

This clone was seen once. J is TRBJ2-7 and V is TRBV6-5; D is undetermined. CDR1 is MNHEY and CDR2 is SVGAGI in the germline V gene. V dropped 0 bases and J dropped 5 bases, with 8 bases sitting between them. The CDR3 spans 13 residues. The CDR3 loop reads CASSYSIDHEQYF. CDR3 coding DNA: TGTGCCAGCAGTTACTCTATAGACCACGAGCAGTACTTC.

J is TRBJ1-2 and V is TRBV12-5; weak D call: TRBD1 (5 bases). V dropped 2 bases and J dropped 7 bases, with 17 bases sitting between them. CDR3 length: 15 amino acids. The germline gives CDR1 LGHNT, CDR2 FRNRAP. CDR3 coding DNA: TGTGCTAGTGGTTTGCAACCCCTTGGGGACCTTGGCTACACCTTC. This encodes CASGLQPLGDLGYTF.

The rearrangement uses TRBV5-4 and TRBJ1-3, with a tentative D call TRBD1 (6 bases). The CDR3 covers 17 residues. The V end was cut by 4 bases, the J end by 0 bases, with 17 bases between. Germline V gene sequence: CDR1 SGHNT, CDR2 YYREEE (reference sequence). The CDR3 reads CASSVGNRVFSGNTIYF. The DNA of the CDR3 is TGTGCCAGCAGCGTAGGGAACAGGGTCTTCTCTGGAAACACCATATATTTT.

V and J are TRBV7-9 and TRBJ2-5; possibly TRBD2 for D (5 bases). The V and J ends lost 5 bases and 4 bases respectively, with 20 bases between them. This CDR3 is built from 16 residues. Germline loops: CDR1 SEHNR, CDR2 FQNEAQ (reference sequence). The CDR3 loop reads CASSPGGSHGRETQYF. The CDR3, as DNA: TGTGCCAGCAGCCCTGGAGGTTCCCATGGGAGAGAGACCCAGTACTTC.

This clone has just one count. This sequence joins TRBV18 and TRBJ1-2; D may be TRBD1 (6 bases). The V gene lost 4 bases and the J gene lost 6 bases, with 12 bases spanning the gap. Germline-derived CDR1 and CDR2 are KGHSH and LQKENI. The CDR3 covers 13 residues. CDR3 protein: CASSQDRTDGYTF. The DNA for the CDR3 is TGTGCCAGCTCACAAGACAGGACTGATGGCTACACCTTC.

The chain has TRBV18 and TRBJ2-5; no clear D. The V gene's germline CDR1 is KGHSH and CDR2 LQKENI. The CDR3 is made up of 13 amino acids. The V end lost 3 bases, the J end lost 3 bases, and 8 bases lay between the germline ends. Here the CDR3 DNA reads TGTGCCAGCTCACCCTTGCACAAAGAGACCCAGTACTTC. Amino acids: CASSPLHKETQYF.

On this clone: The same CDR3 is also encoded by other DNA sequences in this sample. The chain's CDR3 is CASSLGRNTGELFF. In DNA, the CDR3 is TGCGCCAGCAGCTTGGGCAGAAACACCGGGGAGCTGTTTTTT. The chain recombines TRBV5-1 with TRBJ2-2; D not resolved. Germline CDR1 is SGHRS and CDR2 is YFSETQ. This CDR3 has 14 amino acids. Trimming cost V 0 bases and J 2 bases, with 5 bases left between them.

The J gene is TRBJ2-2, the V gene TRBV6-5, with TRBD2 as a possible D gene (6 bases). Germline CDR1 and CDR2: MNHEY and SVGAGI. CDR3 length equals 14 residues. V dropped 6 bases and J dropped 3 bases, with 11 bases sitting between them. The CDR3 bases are TGTGCCAGCAGCAACCGGGAGCACACCGGGGAGCTGTTTTTT. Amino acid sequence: CASSNREHTGELFF.

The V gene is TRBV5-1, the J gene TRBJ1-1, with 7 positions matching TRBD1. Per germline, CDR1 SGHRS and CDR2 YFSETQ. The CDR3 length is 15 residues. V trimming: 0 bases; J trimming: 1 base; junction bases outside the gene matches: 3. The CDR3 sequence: CASSLGRGTNTEAFF. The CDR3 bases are TGCGCCAGCAGCTTGGGCAGGGGGACGAACACTGAAGCTTTCTTT.

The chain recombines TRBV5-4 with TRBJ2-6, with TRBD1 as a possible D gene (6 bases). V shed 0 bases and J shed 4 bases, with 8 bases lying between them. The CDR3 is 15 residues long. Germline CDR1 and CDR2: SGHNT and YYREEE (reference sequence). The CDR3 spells CASSLEGTGANVLTF. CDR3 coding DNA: TGTGCCAGCAGCTTGGAAGGGACAGGGGCCAACGTCCTGACTTTC.